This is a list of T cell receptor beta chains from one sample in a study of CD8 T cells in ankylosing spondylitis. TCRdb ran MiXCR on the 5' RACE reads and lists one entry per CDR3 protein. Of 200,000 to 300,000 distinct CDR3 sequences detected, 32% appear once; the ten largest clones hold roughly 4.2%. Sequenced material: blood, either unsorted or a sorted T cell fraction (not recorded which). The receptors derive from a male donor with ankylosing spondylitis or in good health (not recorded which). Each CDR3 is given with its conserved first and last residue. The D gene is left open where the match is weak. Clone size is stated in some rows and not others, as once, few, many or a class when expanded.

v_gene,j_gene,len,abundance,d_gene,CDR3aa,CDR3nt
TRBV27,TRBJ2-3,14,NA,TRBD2,CASSLGTRGDTQYF,TGTGCCAGCAGTTTGGGGACTAGAGGAGATACGCAGTATTTT
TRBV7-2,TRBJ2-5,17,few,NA,CASSLALSGNWQETQYF,TGTGCCAGCAGCTTAGCGCTGTCTGGGAACTGGCAAGAGACCCAGTACTTC
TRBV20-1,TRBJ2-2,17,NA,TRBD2,CSAGGASGGLNTGELFF,TGCAGTGCCGGGGGAGCTAGCGGGGGGCTGAACACCGGGGAGCTGTTTTTT
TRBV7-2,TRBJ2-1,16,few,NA,CASSPAQGPSYNEQFF,TGTGCCAGCAGCCCCGCCCAGGGTCCTTCCTACAATGAGCAGTTCTTC
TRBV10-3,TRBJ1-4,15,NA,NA,CAIRGTGTDNEKLFF,TGTGCCATCAGGGGAACCGGGACGGATAATGAAAAACTGTTTTTT
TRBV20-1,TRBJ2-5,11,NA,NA,CSARVWETQYF,TGCAGTGCTAGAGTATGGGAGACCCAGTACTTC
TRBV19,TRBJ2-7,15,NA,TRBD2,CASSYGLAGVYEQYF,TGTGCCAGTAGTTATGGACTAGCGGGGGTCTACGAGCAGTACTTC
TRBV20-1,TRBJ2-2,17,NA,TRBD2,CSAHTGSGTSGTGELFF,TGCAGTGCTCACACGGGGTCCGGGACTAGTGGCACCGGGGAGCTGTTTTTT
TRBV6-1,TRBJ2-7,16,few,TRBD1,CASRRDPQGARNEQYF,TGTGCCAGCAGACGAGACCCACAGGGGGCGCGGAACGAGCAGTACTTC
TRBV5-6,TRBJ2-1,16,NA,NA,CASSLVGGASYNEQFF,TGTGCCAGCAGCTTGGTGGGGGGCGCGTCCTACAATGAGCAGTTCTTC
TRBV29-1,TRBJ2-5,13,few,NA,CSGNGQQQETQYF,TGCAGCGGGAACGGACAGCAGCAAGAGACCCAGTACTTC
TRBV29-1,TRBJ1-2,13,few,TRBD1,CSVRTGPLYGYTF,TGCAGCGTTAGGACAGGCCCACTCTATGGCTACACCTTC
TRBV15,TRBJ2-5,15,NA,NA,CATSSHWTTQETQYF,TGTGCCACCAGCTCACACTGGACGACCCAAGAGACCCAGTACTTC
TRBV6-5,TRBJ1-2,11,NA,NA,CASRQNYGYTF,TGTGCCAGCAGACAAAACTATGGCTACACCTTC
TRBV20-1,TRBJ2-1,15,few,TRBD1,CSAYEPGQGFYEQFF,TGCAGTGCCTATGAACCGGGACAGGGGTTTTATGAGCAGTTCTTC
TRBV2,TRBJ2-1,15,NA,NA,CASSPDLTVYNEQFF,TGTGCCAGCAGCCCGGACCTCACAGTTTACAATGAGCAGTTCTTC
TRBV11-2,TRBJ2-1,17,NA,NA,CASSLDLVRGANNEQFF,TGTGCCAGCAGCTTGGATCTAGTCAGGGGGGCGAACAATGAGCAGTTCTTC
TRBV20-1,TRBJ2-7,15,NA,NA,CSARDSLGARYEQYF,TGCAGTGCTAGAGACTCCCTGGGGGCCCGGTACGAGCAGTACTTC
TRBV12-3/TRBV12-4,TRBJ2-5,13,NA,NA,CASTMTEQETQYF,TGTGCCAGCACCATGACAGAGCAAGAGACCCAGTACTTC
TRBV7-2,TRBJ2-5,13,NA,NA,CASSLPRPKTQYF,TGTGCCAGCAGCCTCCCCCGTCCAAAGACCCAGTACTTC
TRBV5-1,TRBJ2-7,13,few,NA,CASSTWTDYEQYF,TGCGCCAGCAGCACCTGGACGGATTACGAGCAGTACTTC
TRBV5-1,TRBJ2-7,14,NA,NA,CASRLDTSAYEQYF,TGCGCCAGCAGGTTGGACACCTCGGCCTACGAGCAGTACTTC
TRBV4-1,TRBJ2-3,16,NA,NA,CASSQGAYVGWALQYF,TGCGCCAGCAGCCAAGGAGCGTATGTTGGCTGGGCATTGCAGTATTTT
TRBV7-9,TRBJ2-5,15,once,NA,CASSLGTGLGETQYF,TGTGCCAGCAGCTTAGGCACAGGGTTGGGAGAGACCCAGTACTTC
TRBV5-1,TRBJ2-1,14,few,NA,CASSAAGTNNEQFF,TGCGCCAGCAGCGCCGCAGGGACGAACAATGAGCAGTTCTTC
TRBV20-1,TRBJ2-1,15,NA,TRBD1,CSARNSGTGGDEQFF,TGCAGTGCTAGAAACAGCGGGACAGGGGGCGATGAGCAGTTCTTC